This TCR beta chain is from a study of control samples from healthy donors and cancer patients. Data came from immunoSEQ multiplex PCR; TCRdb stores just in-frame clones and leaves some out. Counted here are 110,000 or so clones, roughly 89% occurring once; the ten biggest clones make up 15% to 20%. Germline CDR1 is SGHRS and CDR2 is YFSETQ. This CDR3 is 11 amino acids long. Trimming took off 5 bases at V and 6 bases at J, with 7 bases between the two ends. Sample: blood. The origin of this receptor is a woman aged 45-65 years in good health. The chain uses TRBV5-1 and TRBJ2-3; D is unresolved. The CDR3 reads CASRALDTQYF. CDR3 nucleotide sequence: TGCGCCAGCAGGGCCCTGGATACGCAGTATTTT.